Listed here are 3 T cell receptor beta chains from one sample, sequenced in a study of blood T cell repertoires in COVID-19. The method was immunoSEQ multiplex PCR; TCRdb's version includes in-frame clones alone and lacks a portion of them. There are hundreds of thousands of clones in the sample; around 87% occur only once, and about 1.8% lies in the top ten. Material: PBMCs or T cells enriched from blood (not recorded which). These receptor sequences come from a woman aged 18-29 years with acute COVID-19.

V is TRBV7-2 and J is TRBJ2-1; no clear D. V lost 5 bases and J 3 bases, leaving 11 bases between the germline ends. The CDR3 has 14 amino acids. CDR1 is SGHTA, CDR2 FQGNSA, per germline. CDR3 DNA sequence: TGTGCCAGCAGCCTGCGACACAGCTACAATGAGCAGTTCTTC. This encodes CASSLRHSYNEQFF.

The chain combines TRBV5-4 with TRBJ2-5; 13 bases are a match to TRBD2. The CDR3 contains 16 residues. Germline loops: CDR1 SGHNT, CDR2 YYREEE (reference sequence). V was clipped by 4 bases and J by 4 bases; unmatched bases: 7. In DNA form, the CDR3 reads TGTGCCAGCAGCGACCCGGGACTAGCGGGATTAGAGACCCAGTACTTC. As protein: CASSDPGLAGLETQYF. The full variable domain, with the rest looked up from reference TRBV5-4 and TRBJ2-5, is ETGVTQSPTHLIKTRGQQVTLRCSSQSGHNTVSWYQQALGQGPQFIFQYYREEENGRGNFPPRFSGLQFPNYSSELNVNALELDDSALYLCASSDPGLAGLETQYFGPGTRLLVL.

The chain carries TRBV6-5 and TRBJ1-2; no clear D gene. The V gene lost 0 bases and the J gene lost 7 bases, with 9 bases spanning the gap. The germline V gene encodes CDR1 MNHEY and CDR2 SVGAGI. The CDR3 consists of 13 residues. CDR3 region: CASSYSRGGGYTF. CDR3 sequence (DNA): TGTGCCAGCAGTTACTCGCGGGGAGGTGGCTACACCTTC.